The sequence of this T cell receptor (beta chain) was determined in a study of naive and memory T cell subsets. Study observations and caveats: Possibly reflecting memory cells re-expressing CD45RA, a few larger clonotypes occurred in naive repertoires, especially CD8.

Both TRBC1 and TRBC2 were covered by a beta constant-region primer of two equimolar oligonucleotides. The ligated cDNA underwent four PCR rounds using SP2 and nested alpha and beta constant-region primers. TCRdb reprocessed the UMI-ligation and nested PCR reads via MiXCR and lists one record per CDR3 protein. This table has 98,000 or so distinct CDR3 sequences, about 11% appearing once. CMV status came from CD4+ T cell IFNgamma after overnight CMV lysate stimulation of fresh PBMCs. This clonotype came up many times. Its antigen is unidentified. CDR3 length equals 20 residues. V shed 6 bases and J shed 13 bases, with 37 bases lying between them. Germline values: CDR1 LNHNV, CDR2 YYDKDF (reference sequence).

The chain employs TRBV15 and TRBJ1-6; possibly TRBD1 for D (6 bases). The clonotype originates from a human donor in good health. Sequences were obtained from naive CD4+ T cells from blood. The CDR3 is CATRNATGQFHLPIRSPLHF. DNA for the CDR3: TGTGCCACCAGGAACGCAACGGGACAATTCCACCTCCCGATTCGAAGCCCCCTCCACTTT.